The rows below give T cell receptor beta chains drawn from one sample of a study of T cells in Graves' hyperthyroidism and ophthalmopathy. From the multiplex PCR reads, TCRdb called clonotypes with MiXCR, one entry per CDR3 protein. Of about 550,000 distinct CDR3 sequences in the sample, around 21% were seen once. The sequenced sample consisted of blood. These receptors originate from a man aged 18 to 29 with Graves' hyperthyroidism. The CDR3 runs from the conserved cysteine through the conserved F or W. D genes are given only for firm matches. The listing skips clone size in some rows; elsewhere it reads once, few, many or a size class.

clone_size d_call j_call v_call cdr3_aa cdr3_nt
many NA TRBJ1-5 TRBV28 CASSFGYQPQHF TGTGCCAGCAGTTTTGGGTATCAGCCCCAGCATTTT
NA TRBD2 TRBJ2-7 TRBV4-2 CASSQVAGGREQYF TGTGCCAGCAGCCAAGTGGCGGGGGGGCGTGAGCAGTACTTC
few NA TRBJ2-7 TRBV6-2/TRBV6-3 CASSYSQNAYEQYF TGTGCCAGCAGTTACTCCCAGAACGCCTACGAGCAGTACTTC
many TRBD1 TRBJ1-2 TRBV19 CASRTGTGHGYTF TGTGCCAGTAGGACAGGGACAGGGCATGGCTACACCTTC
many NA TRBJ1-5 TRBV12-3/TRBV12-4 CASSLDLGTSNQPQHF TGTGCCAGCAGTTTAGATTTGGGGACTAGCAATCAGCCCCAGCATTTT
NA NA TRBJ2-7 TRBV12-3/TRBV12-4 CASSFPPRSYEQYF TGTGCCAGCAGTTTCCCTCCCCGTTCCTACGAGCAGTACTTC
few NA TRBJ1-6 TRBV7-9 CASSLGTRADSPLHF TGTGCCAGCAGCTTAGGCACCAGGGCGGATTCACCCCTCCACTTT
many NA TRBJ1-1 TRBV30 CAWGRPPGGTEAFF TGTGCCTGGGGCCGGCCCCCGGGCGGCACTGAAGCTTTCTTT
NA NA TRBJ1-1 TRBV6-2/TRBV6-3 CASSPRGVEAFF TGTGCTAGCAGTCCACGAGGGGTTGAAGCTTTCTTT
NA NA TRBJ2-7 TRBV5-6 CASSYMRGQWDEQYF TGTGCCAGCAGCTATATGAGGGGTCAGTGGGACGAGCAGTACTTC
many NA TRBJ2-5 TRBV7-9 CASSRGWRETQYF TGTGCCAGCAGTCGAGGCTGGCGAGAGACCCAGTACTTC
many TRBD1 TRBJ2-2 TRBV11-3 CASSFGTVNTGELFF TGTGCCAGCAGCTTTGGGACAGTGAACACCGGGGAGCTGTTTTTT
many NA TRBJ1-5 TRBV11-2 CASSLDPGGNQPQHF TGTGCCAGCAGCTTAGACCCAGGGGGCAATCAGCCCCAGCATTTT
NA NA TRBJ2-7 TRBV10-3 CAISESSTGYPYEQYF TGTGCCATCAGTGAGTCCAGCACAGGGTACCCCTACGAGCAGTACTTC
NA NA TRBJ2-7 TRBV9 CASSVGIDRLYEQYF TGTGCCAGCAGCGTAGGAATTGACAGGCTCTACGAGCAGTACTTC
few NA TRBJ1-1 TRBV5-1 CASSLIPGGDTEAFF TGCGCCAGCAGCTTGATTCCTGGAGGGGACACTGAAGCTTTCTTT
NA NA TRBJ2-3 TRBV28 CASSLLWQGTDTQYF TGTGCCAGCAGTTTATTGTGGCAGGGAACAGATACGCAGTATTTT
many NA TRBJ2-5 TRBV13 CASSSHDQGGVETQYF TGTGCCAGCAGCTCTCACGACCAGGGTGGCGTCGAGACCCAGTACTTC
many TRBD1 TRBJ2-4 TRBV2 CASSGDRGLNIQYF TGTGCCAGCAGTGGGGACAGGGGGCTAAACATTCAGTACTTC
many NA TRBJ2-5 TRBV11-2 CASTHESVGETQYF TGTGCCAGCACCCATGAGAGTGTTGGAGAGACCCAGTACTTC
many NA TRBJ1-1 TRBV5-1 CASSLAGAGTEAFF TGCGCCAGCAGCTTGGCAGGGGCAGGAACTGAAGCTTTCTTT
once TRBD2 TRBJ2-5 TRBV6-2/TRBV6-3 CASTHSGRGGETQYF TGTGCCAGCACACATAGCGGGAGAGGGGGAGAGACCCAGTACTTC
NA NA TRBJ2-2 TRBV6-2/TRBV6-3 CASSRSGFWEAGELFF TGTGCCAGCAGCAGGTCCGGGTTTTGGGAGGCCGGGGAGCTGTTTTTT
many TRBD2 TRBJ2-5 TRBV20-1 CSARAPGGRETQYF TGCAGTGCTAGGGCTCCGGGGGGGCGAGAGACCCAGTACTTC
many TRBD1 TRBJ1-1 TRBV28 CASSLRWDRANTEAFF TGTGCCAGCAGTTTACGATGGGACAGGGCTAACACTGAAGCTTTCTTT
many NA TRBJ2-7 TRBV6-5 CASRYGQGSEQYF TGTGCCAGCAGATACGGACAAGGATCCGAACAGTACTTC
many NA TRBJ1-5 TRBV20-1 CSARGRPNQPQHF TGCAGTGCTAGGGGCAGACCTAATCAGCCCCAGCATTTT
NA TRBD2 TRBJ2-5 TRBV6-1 CASKKVAGVETQYF TGTGCCAGCAAAAAGGTAGCGGGAGTCGAGACCCAGTACTTC